The 6 T cell receptor beta chains listed next were all sequenced from one sample in a study of OX40 agonist ivuxolimab in advanced cancers. Here immunoSEQ multiplex PCR was the method, and the copy in TCRdb shows in-frame clones only, minus some. The sample shows around 65,000 clones, roughly 86% of them seen only once. The sample here was CD4+ or CD8+ T cells sorted from blood, taken in a trial of the OX40 agonist ivuxolimab. These receptors were taken from an adult with an advanced solid tumor such as melanoma, head and neck, liver or kidney cancer.

In its sample, this clone is medium-sized. The genes are TRBV5-1 and TRBJ1-3; D is unresolved. The CDR3 runs 13 residues. The V gene lost 0 bases and the J gene lost 7 bases, with 8 bases spanning the gap. Germline V gene lookup returns CDR1 SGHRS and CDR2 YFSETQ. CDR3 protein: CASSLGRENTIYF. As DNA, the CDR3 is TGCGCCAGCAGCTTGGGCCGTGAGAACACCATATATTTT.

This rearrangement joins TRBV10-3 to TRBJ1-3; D is unresolved. From germline, CDR1 is ENHRY and CDR2 SYGVKD. V lost 4 bases and J lost 0, with 10 bases in between. The length of the CDR3 is 15 residues. The CDR3 region has the DNA TGTGCCATCAGTGTTGCACCCTCCTCTGGAAACACCATATATTTT. Protein: CAISVAPSSGNTIYF.

The chain links TRBV5-8 to TRBJ1-1; weak D call: TRBD1 (5 bases). CDR3 length: 14 amino acids. Per the germline V gene, CDR1 is SGHTS and CDR2 is YDEGEE. The V gene lost 0 bases and the J gene lost 3 bases, with 9 bases spanning the gap. CDR3 protein: CASSLGQIDTEAFF. The CDR3 nucleotides are TGTGCCAGCAGCTTGGGACAGATCGACACTGAAGCTTTCTTT.

Written as DNA, the CDR3 is TGTGCCAGCAGCTTCAGCGGGAGCTCGGGAGATACGCAGTATTTT. Protein product: CASSFSGSSGDTQYF. The J gene is TRBJ2-3, the V gene TRBV11-2; 8 positions match TRBD2. The CDR3 totals 15 residues. The junction had 7 bases not matched to a gene; V was cut back by 3 bases and J by 5 bases. The germline gives CDR1 SGHAT, CDR2 FQNNGV.

The chain has TRBV28 and TRBJ1-4; D uncertain. CDR1 and CDR2 (germline): MDHEN, SYDVKM. This CDR3 has 13 amino acids. Trimming cost V 5 bases and J 8 bases, with 12 bases left between them. Here the CDR3 reads CASSPRGGEKLFF. The CDR3 DNA is TGTGCCAGCAGTCCCCGAGGAGGAGAAAAACTGTTTTTT. Full variable domain (remainder filled in from reference TRBV28 and TRBJ1-4): DVKVTQSSRYLVKRTGEKVFLECVQDMDHENMFWYRQDPGLGLRLIYFSYDVKMKEKGDIPEGYSVSREKKERFSLILESASTNQTSMYLCASSPRGGEKLFFGSGTQLSVL.

The V call is TRBV27, the J call TRBJ1-1; a possible D gene is TRBD1 (6 bases). This CDR3 has 14 amino acids. Trimming removed 3 bases from V and 4 bases from J, with 12 bases in between. CDR1 and CDR2 from the germline V gene are MNHEY and SMNVEV (reference sequence). The CDR3 sequence: CASSFEQGSTEAFF. In nucleotides, the CDR3 is TGTGCCAGCAGTTTCGAACAGGGAAGCACTGAAGCTTTCTTT.